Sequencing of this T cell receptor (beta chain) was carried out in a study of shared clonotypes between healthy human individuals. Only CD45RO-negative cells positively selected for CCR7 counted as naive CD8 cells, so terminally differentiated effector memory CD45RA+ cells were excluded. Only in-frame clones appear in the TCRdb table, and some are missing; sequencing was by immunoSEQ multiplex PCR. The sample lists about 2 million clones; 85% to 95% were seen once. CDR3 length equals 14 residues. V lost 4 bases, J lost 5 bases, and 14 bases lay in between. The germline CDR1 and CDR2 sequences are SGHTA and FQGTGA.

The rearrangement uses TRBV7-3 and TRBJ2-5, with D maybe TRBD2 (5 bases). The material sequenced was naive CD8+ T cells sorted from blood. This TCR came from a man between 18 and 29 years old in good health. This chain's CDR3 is CASSSAPGFETQYF. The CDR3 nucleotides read TGTGCCAGCAGCTCAGCCCCGGGATTCGAGACCCAGTACTTC.